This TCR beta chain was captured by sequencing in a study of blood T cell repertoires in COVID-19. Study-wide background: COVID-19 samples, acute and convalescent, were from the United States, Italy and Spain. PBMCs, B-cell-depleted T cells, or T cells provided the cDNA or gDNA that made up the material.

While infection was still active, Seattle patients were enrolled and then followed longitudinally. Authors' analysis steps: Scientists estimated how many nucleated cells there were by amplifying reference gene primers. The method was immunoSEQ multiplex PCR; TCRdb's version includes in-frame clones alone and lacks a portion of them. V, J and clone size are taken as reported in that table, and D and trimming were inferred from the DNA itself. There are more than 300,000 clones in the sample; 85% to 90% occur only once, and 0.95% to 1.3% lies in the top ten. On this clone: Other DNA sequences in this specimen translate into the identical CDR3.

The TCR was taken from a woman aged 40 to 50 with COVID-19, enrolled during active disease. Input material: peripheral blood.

The DNA for the CDR3 is TGTGCCAGCAGTCGGGACAGATCCTACGAGCAGTACTTC. Translated: CASSRDRSYEQYF. The chain recombines TRBV6-5 with TRBJ2-7, with 7 bases matching TRBD1. Per germline, CDR1 MNHEY and CDR2 SVGAGI. The CDR3 covers 13 residues. Trimming cost V 5 bases and J 1 base; bases outside gene matches: 2.